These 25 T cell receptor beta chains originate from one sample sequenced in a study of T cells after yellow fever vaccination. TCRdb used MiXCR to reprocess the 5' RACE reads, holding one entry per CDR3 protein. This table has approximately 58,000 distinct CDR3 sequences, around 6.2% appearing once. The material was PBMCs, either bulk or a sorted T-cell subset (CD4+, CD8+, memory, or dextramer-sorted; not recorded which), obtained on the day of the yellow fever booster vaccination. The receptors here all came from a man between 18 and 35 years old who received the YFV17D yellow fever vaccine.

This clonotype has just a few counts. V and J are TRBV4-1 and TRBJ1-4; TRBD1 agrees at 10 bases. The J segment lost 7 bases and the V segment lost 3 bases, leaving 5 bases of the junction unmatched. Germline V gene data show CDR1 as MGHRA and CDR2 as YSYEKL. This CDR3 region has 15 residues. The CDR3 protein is CASSQQGTGAEKLFF. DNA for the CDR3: TGCGCCAGCAGCCAGCAGGGGACAGGGGCTGAAAAACTGTTTTTT.

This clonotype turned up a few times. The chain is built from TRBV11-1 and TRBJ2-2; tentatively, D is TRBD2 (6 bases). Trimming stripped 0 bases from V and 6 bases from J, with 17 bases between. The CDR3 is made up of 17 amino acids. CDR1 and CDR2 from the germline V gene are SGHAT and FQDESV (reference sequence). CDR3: CASSLAPGQASAGELFF. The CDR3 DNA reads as TGTGCCAGCAGCTTAGCCCCAGGCCAGGCTAGCGCCGGGGAGCTGTTTTTT. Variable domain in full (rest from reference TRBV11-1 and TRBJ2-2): EAEVAQSPRYKITEKSQAVAFWCDPISGHATLYWYRQILGQGPELLVQFQDESVVDDSQLPKDRFSAERLKGVDSTLKIQPAELGDSAMYLCASSLAPGQASAGELFFGEGSRLTVL.

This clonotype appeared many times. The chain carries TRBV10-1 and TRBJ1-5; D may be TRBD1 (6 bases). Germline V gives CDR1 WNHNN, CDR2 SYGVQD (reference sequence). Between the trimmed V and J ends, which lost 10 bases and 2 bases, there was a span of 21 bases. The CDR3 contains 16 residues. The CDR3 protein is CATIIPGAVGNQPQHF. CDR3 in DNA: TGCGCCACCATAATCCCGGGGGCGGTGGGCAATCAGCCCCAGCATTTT.

DNA for the CDR3: TGTGCCAGCAGCCGCGGGACAGGGGAAGAGCAGTACTTC. It encodes CASSRGTGEEQYF. The chain is built from TRBV7-3 and TRBJ2-7, with 10 nucleotides matching TRBD1. Germline CDR1 reads SGHTA; CDR2 reads FQGTGA. The CDR3 has 13 residues. V lost 5 bases and J lost 7; bases outside the gene matches: 5. Full variable domain (outside the CDR3, taken from reference TRBV7-3 and TRBJ2-7): GAGVSQTPSNKVTEKGKYVELRCDPISGHTALYWYRQSLGQGPEFLIYFQGTGAADDSGLPNDRFFAVRPEGSVSTLKIQRTERGDSAVYLCASSRGTGEEQYFGPGTRLTVT.

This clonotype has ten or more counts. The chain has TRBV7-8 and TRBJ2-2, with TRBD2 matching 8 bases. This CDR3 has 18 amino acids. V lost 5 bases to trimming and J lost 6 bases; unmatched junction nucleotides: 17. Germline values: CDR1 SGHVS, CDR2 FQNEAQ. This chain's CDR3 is CASSLRGSGGPPAGELFF. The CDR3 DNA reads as TGTGCCAGCAGCCTCCGGGGGAGCGGGGGTCCCCCGGCCGGGGAGCTGTTTTTT.

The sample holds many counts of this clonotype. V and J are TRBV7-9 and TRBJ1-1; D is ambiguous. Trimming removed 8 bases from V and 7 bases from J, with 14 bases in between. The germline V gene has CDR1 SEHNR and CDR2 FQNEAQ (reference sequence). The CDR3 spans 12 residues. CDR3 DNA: TGTGCCAGCGCCTGGTTATATGATGAAGCTTTCTTT. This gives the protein CASAWLYDEAFF.

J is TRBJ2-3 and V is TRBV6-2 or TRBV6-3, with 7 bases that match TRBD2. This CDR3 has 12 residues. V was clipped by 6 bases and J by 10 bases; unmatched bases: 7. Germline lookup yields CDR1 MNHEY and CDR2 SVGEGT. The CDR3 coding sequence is TGTGCCAGCAGCCCGGGGACTATACCGCAGTATTTT. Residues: CASSPGTIPQYF.

CDR3 DNA sequence: TGCGCCAGCAGCCAAGATGGGACTAGCGGGTCCTACACAGATACGCAGTATTTT. Translation: CASSQDGTSGSYTDTQYF. The genes are TRBV4-3 and TRBJ2-3, with 12 bases that match TRBD2. Germline values: CDR1 LGHNA, CDR2 YSLEER. V trimming: 0 bases; J trimming: 2 bases; junction bases outside the gene matches: 6. The CDR3 covers 18 residues.

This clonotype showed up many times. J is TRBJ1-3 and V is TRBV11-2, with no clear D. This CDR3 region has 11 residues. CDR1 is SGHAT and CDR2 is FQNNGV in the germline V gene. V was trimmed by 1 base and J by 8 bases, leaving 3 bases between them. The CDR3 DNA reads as TGTGCCAGCAGCTTAGGCTACACCATATATTTT. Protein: CASSLGYTIYF. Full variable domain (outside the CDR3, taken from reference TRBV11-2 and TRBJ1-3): EAGVAQSPRYKIIEKRQSVAFWCNPISGHATLYWYQQILGQGPKLLIQFQNNGVVDDSQLPKDRFSAERLKGVDSTLKIQPAKLEDSAVYLCASSLGYTIYFGEGSWLTVV.

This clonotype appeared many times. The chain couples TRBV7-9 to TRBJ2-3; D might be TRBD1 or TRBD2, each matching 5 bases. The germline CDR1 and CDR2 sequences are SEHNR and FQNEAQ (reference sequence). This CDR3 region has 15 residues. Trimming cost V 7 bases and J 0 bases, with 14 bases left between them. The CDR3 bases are TGTGCCAGCACCACCGGGGCCACTAGCACAGATACGCAGTATTTT. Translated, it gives CASTTGATSTDTQYF.

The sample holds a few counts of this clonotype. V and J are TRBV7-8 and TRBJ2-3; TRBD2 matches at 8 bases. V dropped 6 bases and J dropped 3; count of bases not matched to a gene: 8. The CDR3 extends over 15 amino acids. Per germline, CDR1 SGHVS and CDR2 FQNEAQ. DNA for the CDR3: TGTGCCAGCAGTTCCCTTAGCGGGGATACAGATACGCAGTATTTT. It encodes CASSSLSGDTDTQYF.

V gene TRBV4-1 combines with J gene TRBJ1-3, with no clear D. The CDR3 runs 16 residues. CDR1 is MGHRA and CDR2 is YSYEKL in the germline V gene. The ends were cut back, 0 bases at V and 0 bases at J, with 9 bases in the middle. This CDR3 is CASSQEGPHSGNTIYF. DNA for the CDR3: TGCGCCAGCAGCCAAGAAGGCCCTCACTCTGGAAACACCATATATTTT.

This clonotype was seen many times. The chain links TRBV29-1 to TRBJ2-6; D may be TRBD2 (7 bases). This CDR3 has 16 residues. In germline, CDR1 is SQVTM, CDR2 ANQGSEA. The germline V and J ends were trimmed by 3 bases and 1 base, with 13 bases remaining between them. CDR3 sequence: CSVDTGRGSGANVLTF. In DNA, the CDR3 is TGCAGCGTTGATACAGGGAGGGGATCTGGGGCCAACGTCCTGACTTTC.

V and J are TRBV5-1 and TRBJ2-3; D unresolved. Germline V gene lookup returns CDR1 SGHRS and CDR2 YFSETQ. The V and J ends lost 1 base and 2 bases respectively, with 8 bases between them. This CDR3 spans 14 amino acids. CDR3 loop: CASSLLALTDTQYF. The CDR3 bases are TGCGCCAGCAGCTTGCTGGCCCTCACAGATACGCAGTATTTT.

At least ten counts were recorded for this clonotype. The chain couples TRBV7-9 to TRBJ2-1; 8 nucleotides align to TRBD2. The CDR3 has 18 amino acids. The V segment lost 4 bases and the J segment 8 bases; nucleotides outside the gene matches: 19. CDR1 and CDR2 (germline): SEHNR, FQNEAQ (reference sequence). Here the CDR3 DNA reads TGTGCCAGCAGCTCCTGGTCCCTAGTCGTCGGGGGGGACTATGAGCAGTTCTTC. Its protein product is CASSSWSLVVGGDYEQFF.

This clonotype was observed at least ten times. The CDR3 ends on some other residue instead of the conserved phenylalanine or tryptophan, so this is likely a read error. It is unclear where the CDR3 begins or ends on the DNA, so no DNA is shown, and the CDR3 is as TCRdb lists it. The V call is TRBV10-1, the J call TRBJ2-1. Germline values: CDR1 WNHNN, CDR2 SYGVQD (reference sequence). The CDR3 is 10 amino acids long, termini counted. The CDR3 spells CASSESVSRS.

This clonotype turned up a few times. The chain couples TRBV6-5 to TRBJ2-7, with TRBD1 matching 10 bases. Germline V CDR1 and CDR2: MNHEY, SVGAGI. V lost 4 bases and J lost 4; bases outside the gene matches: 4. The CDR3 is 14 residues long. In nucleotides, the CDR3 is TGTGCCAGCAGTTCTCCGGGACAGGGGTACGAGCAGTACTTC. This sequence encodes CASSSPGQGYEQYF.

The CDR3 here is CSARDDRGLWEKLFF. In nucleotides, the CDR3 is TGCAGTGCTAGAGATGATCGGGGGCTCTGGGAAAAACTGTTTTTT. J is TRBJ1-4 and V is TRBV20-1, with D perhaps matching TRBD1 (6 bases). The length of the CDR3 is 15 residues. Germline V gives CDR1 DFQATT, CDR2 SNEGSKA (reference sequence). V dropped 0 bases and J dropped 8 bases, with 16 bases sitting between them.

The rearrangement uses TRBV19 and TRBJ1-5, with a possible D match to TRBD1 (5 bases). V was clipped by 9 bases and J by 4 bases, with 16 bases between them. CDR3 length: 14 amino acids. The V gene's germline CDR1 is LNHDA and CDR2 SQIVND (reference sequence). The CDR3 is CASSTGTYNQPQHF. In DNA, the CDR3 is TGTGCCAGCTCAACGGGGACGTATAATCAGCCCCAGCATTTT.

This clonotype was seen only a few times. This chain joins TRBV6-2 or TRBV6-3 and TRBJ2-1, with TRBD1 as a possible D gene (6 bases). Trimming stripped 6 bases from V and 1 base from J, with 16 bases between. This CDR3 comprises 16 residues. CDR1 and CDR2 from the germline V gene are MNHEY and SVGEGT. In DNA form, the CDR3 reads TGTGCCAGCAGCCGGTCAGCTGGACAGTCCTACAATGAGCAGTTCTTC. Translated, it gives CASSRSAGQSYNEQFF.

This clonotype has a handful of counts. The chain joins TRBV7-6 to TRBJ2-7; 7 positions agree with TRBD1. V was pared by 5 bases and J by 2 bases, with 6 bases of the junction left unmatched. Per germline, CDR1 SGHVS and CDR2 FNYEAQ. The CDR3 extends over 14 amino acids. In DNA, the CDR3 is TGTGCCAGCAGCAATACAGGGGTGGCCTACGAGCAGTACTTC. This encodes CASSNTGVAYEQYF.

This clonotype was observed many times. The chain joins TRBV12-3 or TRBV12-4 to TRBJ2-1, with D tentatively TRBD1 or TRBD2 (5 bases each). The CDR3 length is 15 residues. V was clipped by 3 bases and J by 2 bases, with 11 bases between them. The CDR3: CASSFGGDPYNEQFF. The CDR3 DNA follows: TGTGCCAGCAGTTTTGGGGGTGACCCCTACAATGAGCAGTTCTTC.

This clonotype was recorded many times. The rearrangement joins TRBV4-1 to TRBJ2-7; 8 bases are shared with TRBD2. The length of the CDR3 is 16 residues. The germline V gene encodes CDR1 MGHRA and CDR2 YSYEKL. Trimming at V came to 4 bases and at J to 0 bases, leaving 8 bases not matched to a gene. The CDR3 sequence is CASSPEGLAGSYEQYV. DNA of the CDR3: TGCGCCAGCAGCCCGGAGGGGCTAGCGGGCTCCTACGAGCAGTACGTC.

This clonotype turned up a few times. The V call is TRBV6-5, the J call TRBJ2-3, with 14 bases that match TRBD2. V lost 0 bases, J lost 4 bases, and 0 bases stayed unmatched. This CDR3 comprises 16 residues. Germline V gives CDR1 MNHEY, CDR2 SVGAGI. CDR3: CASSYSTSGGADTQYF. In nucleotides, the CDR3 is TGTGCCAGCAGTTACTCGACTAGCGGGGGGGCAGATACGCAGTATTTT.

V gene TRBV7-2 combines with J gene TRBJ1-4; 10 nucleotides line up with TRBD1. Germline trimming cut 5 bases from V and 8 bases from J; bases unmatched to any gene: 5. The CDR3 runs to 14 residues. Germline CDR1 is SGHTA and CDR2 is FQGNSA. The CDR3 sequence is CASSPDRGGEKLFF. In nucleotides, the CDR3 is TGTGCCAGCAGCCCGGACAGGGGGGGAGAAAAACTGTTTTTT.